These T cell receptor beta chains were read from a single sample in a study of a mutant IDH1 vaccine in newly diagnosed glioma. Assay used: immunoSEQ multiplex PCR; TCRdb lists only in-frame clones, some missing. The sample holds 24,000 or so clones, roughly 80% seen once. These receptors have no identified antigens. This specimen was PBMCs, taken from a glioma patient whose treatment included an IDH1 peptide vaccine. The receptors were gathered from a man aged 40-55 years with glioma. Each CDR3 is given with its conserved first and last residue. The D gene is left open where the match is weak. The size field is filled for only some rows; it gives once, few, many or a size class.

j_call	clone_size	v_call	d_call	cdr3_aa	cdr3_nt
TRBJ2-5	-	TRBV4-1	TRBD2	CASSQRLWEGETQYF	TGCGCCAGCAGCCAACGCCTTTGGGAGGGTGAGACCCAGTACTTC
TRBJ1-2	few	TRBV19	-	CASSLDAGGFYGYTF	TGTGCCAGTAGCCTAGACGCCGGCGGGTTCTATGGCTACACCTTC
TRBJ1-4	-	TRBV15	-	CATSRPTPNEKLFF	TGTGCCACCAGCAGGCCTACACCGAATGAAAAACTGTTTTTT
TRBJ2-4	-	TRBV27	-	CATSYIGGQVIQYF	TGTGCCACTTCTTATATCGGGGGCCAAGTGATTCAGTACTTC
TRBJ1-1	-	TRBV29-1	-	CSVQGWVNEAFF	TGCAGCGTTCAGGGTTGGGTGAATGAAGCTTTCTTT
TRBJ2-7	-	TRBV27	-	CASSLSGAPSYEQYF	TGTGCCAGCAGTTTATCGGGGGCCCCGAGCTACGAGCAGTACTTC
TRBJ2-5	-	TRBV7-3	TRBD2	CASSLAPGLAGETQYF	TGTGCCAGCAGCTTGGCACCGGGACTAGCGGGAGAGACCCAGTACTTC
TRBJ2-2	-	TRBV7-2	-	CASSLTDGELFF	TGTGCCAGCAGCCTAACGGACGGGGAGCTGTTTTTT
TRBJ2-7	-	TRBV5-4	-	CASSLVDGGHEQYF	TGTGCCAGCAGCTTGGTGGACGGTGGCCACGAGCAGTACTTC
TRBJ2-7	once	TRBV5-1	-	CASSLIPDEQYF	TGCGCCAGCAGCTTGATCCCCGACGAGCAGTACTTC
TRBJ1-2	-	TRBV2	-	CASSYSPSGYTF	TGTGCCAGCAGTTACAGCCCCAGTGGCTACACCTTC
TRBJ2-2	-	TRBV7-3	TRBD2	CASSRWGLAGSEGTGELFF	TGTGCCAGCAGCCGTTGGGGACTAGCGGGTTCAGAAGGGACCGGGGAGCTGTTTTTT
TRBJ2-7	-	TRBV7-9	TRBD1	CASSTGQLYEQYF	TGTGCCAGCAGCACGGGACAGCTCTACGAGCAGTACTTC
TRBJ1-1	-	TRBV7-9	-	CASSLEEGRVAFF	TGTGCCAGCAGCTTAGAGGAGGGCAGGGTGGCTTTCTTT
TRBJ2-7	-	TRBV6-5	-	CASSYGAASSYEQYF	TGTGCCAGCAGTTACGGGGCGGCCAGCTCCTACGAGCAGTACTTC
TRBJ2-2	-	TRBV27	-	CASSFGGGTGELFF	TGTGCCAGCAGTTTCGGAGGCGGGACCGGGGAGCTGTTTTTT
TRBJ1-1	few	TRBV13	-	CASSFELEAFF	TGTGCCAGCAGCTTCGAGTTAGAAGCTTTCTTT
TRBJ2-5	-	TRBV15	TRBD1	CATSRRDRETQYF	TGTGCCACCAGCAGACGGGACAGGGAGACCCAGTACTTC
TRBJ2-5	-	TRBV7-2	TRBD1	CASSTVTGGLETQYF	TGTGCCAGCAGCACCGTGACAGGGGGGTTAGAGACCCAGTACTTC
TRBJ2-7	-	TRBV7-2	TRBD1	CASRSWDSYEQYF	TGTGCCAGCAGGTCCTGGGACAGCTACGAGCAGTACTTC
TRBJ1-2	-	TRBV4-1	TRBD1	CASSPSPDREDGYTF	TGCGCCAGCAGCCCATCCCCCGACAGGGAAGATGGCTACACCTTC
TRBJ1-5	-	TRBV7-3	-	CASSLGRRQPQHF	TGTGCCAGCAGCTTAGGGAGGCGGCAGCCCCAGCATTTT
TRBJ2-3	-	TRBV5-1	-	CASSLAGGGTDTQYF	TGCGCCAGCAGCTTGGCCGGAGGAGGGACAGATACGCAGTATTTT
TRBJ1-1	few	TRBV4-1	-	CASSQDIQGYTEAFF	TGCGCCAGCAGCCAAGATATACAGGGATACACTGAAGCTTTCTTT
TRBJ2-2	-	TRBV5-1	-	CASSLVGLGELFF	TGCGCCAGCAGCTTGGTAGGGCTCGGGGAGCTGTTTTTT
TRBJ1-1	once	TRBV10-3	-	CAIRGKAFF	TGTGCCATCAGAGGAAAAGCTTTCTTT
TRBJ1-4	-	TRBV7-8	-	CASSKYRFATNEKLFF	TGTGCCAGCAGTAAATACAGGTTCGCAACTAATGAAAAACTGTTTTTT
TRBJ1-1	-	TRBV29-1	-	CSVRQNLNTEAFF	TGCAGCGTACGACAGAACCTTAACACTGAAGCTTTCTTT
TRBJ2-3	-	TRBV4-3	-	CASSQDWGATADTQYF	TGCGCCAGCAGCCAAGATTGGGGGGCCACCGCAGATACGCAGTATTTT
TRBJ2-7	once	TRBV29-1	-	CSVVGRGYDRATSYEQYF	TGCAGCGTTGTTGGGAGGGGTTACGACAGGGCAACCTCCTACGAGCAGTACTTC
TRBJ1-4	-	TRBV5-1	-	CASSPGSQAEKLFF	TGCGCCAGCAGCCCAGGGTCTCAGGCGGAAAAACTGTTTTTT
TRBJ2-7	-	TRBV18	-	CASSETGSEQYF	TGTGCCAGCTCCGAGACAGGATCCGAGCAGTACTTC
TRBJ2-3	-	TRBV7-9	TRBD2	CASSSSKREGSTDTQYF	TGTGCCAGCAGCTCCTCGAAGCGGGAGGGTAGCACAGATACGCAGTATTTT
TRBJ1-2	-	TRBV7-8	-	CASSLGGASSYGYTF	TGTGCCAGCAGCTTAGGAGGAGCGAGTTCCTATGGCTACACCTTC
TRBJ2-3	once	TRBV5-1	TRBD1	CASSSWDRVKDTQYF	TGCGCCAGCAGTTCCTGGGACAGGGTCAAAGATACGCAGTATTTT
TRBJ1-1	few	TRBV2	TRBD1	CASRDHSGGSTEAFF	TGTGCCAGCAGAGATCATTCAGGGGGAAGTACTGAAGCTTTCTTT
TRBJ2-2	-	TRBV18	TRBD2	CASSPRNSGRIGELFF	TGTGCCAGCTCACCAAGGAATAGCGGGAGGATCGGGGAGCTGTTTTTT
TRBJ1-2	-	TRBV28	-	CASSPLRQAANYGYTF	TGTGCCAGCAGTCCTCTAAGACAGGCAGCTAACTATGGCTACACCTTC
TRBJ1-2	-	TRBV6-5	-	CASSYSWSSNYGYTF	TGTGCCAGCAGTTACTCATGGTCCTCAAACTATGGCTACACCTTC
TRBJ2-3	once	TRBV5-1	-	CASSPGTPRVDTQYF	TGCGCCAGCAGCCCCGGTACCCCGAGGGTGGATACGCAGTATTTT
TRBJ2-3	once	TRBV5-1	-	CASSLERAPDTQYF	TGCGCCAGCAGCTTGGAAAGGGCCCCAGATACGCAGTATTTT